This TCR beta chain originates from a study of T-cell reconstitution after alpha-beta-depleted transplantation in children. This clonotype appeared many times. What it binds is unknown. The CDR3 is 15 residues long. The germline CDR1 and CDR2 sequences are SGDLS and YYNGEE. V lost 1 base and J lost 1, with 9 bases in between. Construction of the TCRbeta library involved unique molecular identifiers. TCRdb reprocessed the PCR reads with MiXCR, giving one entry per CDR3 protein. The sample has about 180,000 distinct CDR3 sequences; 11% are singletons. Study findings and constraints: Roughly two months post-transplant, alpha-beta T cells reportedly originated from several hundred graft clones that had expanded. The main origin of T-cell counts and diversity one year after transplant was newly produced T cells. High day-60 TCRbeta diversity in some patients came from surviving recipient T cells and thymic progenitors.

This chain uses TRBV9 with TRBJ2-1, with D uncertain. The source was PBMCs, collected before TCRalphabeta/CD19-depleted stem cell transplant. This sequence was found in a boy younger than 10 with acute myeloid leukemia, due to receive a stem cell transplant. The CDR3 is CASSVSAPSYNEQFF. In nucleotides, the CDR3 is TGTGCCAGCAGCGTATCAGCGCCTTCCTACAATGAGCAGTTCTTC.